The 7 T cell receptor beta chains below were found in one sample sequenced in a study of radiotherapy plus CTLA-4 blockade in lung cancer. TCRdb keeps only in-frame clones here, not all; method: immunoSEQ multiplex PCR. The sample contains roughly 44,000 clones, about 88% of which appear only once. The specimen comprised peripheral blood, sampled from a patient treated with radiotherapy plus ipilimumab. The receptor source for this set is a human donor with non-small cell lung cancer whose response to radiotherapy plus ipilimumab could not be evaluated.

CDR3 residues: CASKGQVGTQYF. CDR3 in DNA: TGTGCCAGTAAGGGACAGGTCGGGACCCAGTACTTC. The chain employs TRBV6-5 and TRBJ2-5; 8 bases are a match to TRBD1. CDR1 and CDR2 from the germline V gene are MNHEY and SVGAGI. V was clipped by 9 bases and J by 7 bases; unmatched bases: 7. The CDR3 is 12 amino acids.

There are a few counts of this clone. The gene calls are TRBV30 and TRBJ1-2; D uncertain. The germline CDR1 and CDR2 sequences are GTSNPN and SVGIG (reference sequence). The V end was cut by 3 bases, the J end by 2 bases, with 19 bases between. This CDR3 is built from 16 residues. The CDR3 protein is CAWSPEVLPLNYGYTF. The CDR3 nucleotides are TGTGCCTGGAGCCCAGAGGTCCTGCCTTTAAACTATGGCTACACCTTC.

This chain uses TRBV5-1 with TRBJ1-2; TRBD1 agrees at 9 bases. J was trimmed by 5 bases and V by 4 bases; bases with no gene match: 9. The CDR3 length is 15 residues. Germline assignment: CDR1 SGHRS and CDR2 YFSETQ. The CDR3 region is CASSEGGQGAYGYTF. The CDR3 DNA reads as TGCGCCAGCAGCGAGGGGGGACAGGGAGCTTATGGCTACACCTTC.

The J gene is TRBJ1-3, the V gene TRBV6-1; the match to TRBD1 covers 9 bases. This CDR3 spans 14 amino acids. After removal of 5 bases from V and 6 bases from J, the junction contained 5 bases not matched to a gene. From germline, CDR1 is MNHNS and CDR2 SASEGT. The CDR3 protein is CASSRQGGVNTIYF. CDR3 DNA: TGTGCCAGCAGTCGACAGGGGGGCGTAAACACCATATATTTT.

The chain carries TRBV27 and TRBJ2-3; D uncertain. This CDR3 has 14 amino acids. V lost 5 bases to trimming and J lost 4 bases, with 13 bases between them. From germline, CDR1 is MNHEY and CDR2 SMNVEV (reference sequence). CDR3 coding DNA: TGTGCCAGCAGTCCTTCCCCTACGCCAGATACGCAGTATTTT. Its translation is CASSPSPTPDTQYF.

The chain links TRBV28 to TRBJ2-1; D remains unclear. This CDR3 is built from 13 residues. The germline gives CDR1 MDHEN, CDR2 SYDVKM. V lost 3 bases to trimming and J lost 5 bases, with 8 bases between them. CDR3: CASSLRQNNEQFF. CDR3 coding DNA: TGTGCCAGCAGTTTGAGGCAGAACAATGAGCAGTTCTTC.

In this sample, this clone turned up once. V is TRBV5-1 and J is TRBJ2-1, with 9 bases fitting TRBD1. The V gene's germline CDR1 is SGHRS and CDR2 YFSETQ. This CDR3 is built from 17 residues. Trimming at V came to 4 bases and at J to 2 bases, leaving 10 bases not matched to a gene. CDR3 DNA: TGCGCCAGCAGCCGGGGACAGGGCTCCCCCACCTACAATGAGCAGTTCTTC. Encoded protein: CASSRGQGSPTYNEQFF.